This is a list of T cell receptor beta chains from one sample in a study of cytomegalovirus exposure and HLA in healthy donors. Assay: immunoSEQ multiplex PCR; the TCRdb copy retains only in-frame clones and omits some. The sample has over 120,000 clones; about four fifths are singletons. Sequenced: PBMCs. These receptor sequences come from a man aged 40-50 years in good health and CMV-seronegative. The CDR3 runs from the conserved cysteine through the conserved F or W. Fields, in order: D gene, clone size, V gene, J gene, CDR3 protein, CDR3 DNA. A D gene is named only where the DNA matches it firmly. Only part of the rows carry a size: once, few, many, or a class if the clone is expanded.

D gene: -; clone size: -; V gene: TRBV4-3; J gene: TRBJ1-3; CDR3 protein: CASSPFYTIYF; CDR3 DNA: TGCGCCAGCAGCCCCTTTTACACCATATATTTT
D gene: TRBD1; clone size: few; V gene: TRBV6-5; J gene: TRBJ2-7; CDR3 protein: CASSSWDRVEQYF; CDR3 DNA: TGTGCCAGCAGTTCTTGGGACAGGGTCGAGCAGTACTTC
D gene: TRBD1; clone size: -; V gene: TRBV5-1; J gene: TRBJ1-1; CDR3 protein: CASSSGTANTEAFF; CDR3 DNA: TGCGCCAGCAGCTCAGGGACAGCGAACACTGAAGCTTTCTTT
D gene: TRBD1; clone size: -; V gene: TRBV19; J gene: TRBJ2-1; CDR3 protein: CASSPTGDSYNEQFF; CDR3 DNA: TGTGCCAGTAGCCCGACAGGGGACTCCTACAATGAGCAGTTCTTC
D gene: -; clone size: -; V gene: TRBV10-3; J gene: TRBJ1-1; CDR3 protein: CAISETGLNTEAFF; CDR3 DNA: TGTGCCATCAGTGAGACGGGGTTGAACACTGAAGCTTTCTTT
D gene: -; clone size: -; V gene: TRBV30; J gene: TRBJ2-7; CDR3 protein: CAWMSQTYEQYF; CDR3 DNA: TGTGCCTGGATGTCCCAAACCTACGAGCAGTACTTC
D gene: TRBD1; clone size: -; V gene: TRBV9; J gene: TRBJ1-6; CDR3 protein: CASSVAGQGSPLHF; CDR3 DNA: TGTGCCAGCAGCGTAGCGGGACAGGGTTCACCCCTCCACTTT
D gene: TRBD1; clone size: once; V gene: TRBV7-9; J gene: TRBJ2-7; CDR3 protein: CASSLPRGQGTYEQYF; CDR3 DNA: TGTGCCAGCAGCTTACCACGAGGACAGGGAACCTACGAGCAGTACTTC
D gene: -; clone size: -; V gene: TRBV7-3; J gene: TRBJ2-2; CDR3 protein: CASSYLLGQTTGELFF; CDR3 DNA: TGTGCCAGCAGCTATCTTCTAGGACAGACCACCGGGGAGCTGTTTTTT
D gene: -; clone size: -; V gene: TRBV9; J gene: TRBJ2-7; CDR3 protein: CASSVATGQTAYEQYF; CDR3 DNA: TGTGCCAGCAGCGTAGCTACGGGTCAGACCGCCTACGAGCAGTACTTC
D gene: -; clone size: once; V gene: TRBV7-3; J gene: TRBJ2-6; CDR3 protein: CASSPSPGANVLTF; CDR3 DNA: TGTGCCAGCAGCCCGAGCCCTGGGGCCAACGTCCTGACTTTC
D gene: -; clone size: few; V gene: TRBV6-5; J gene: TRBJ2-6; CDR3 protein: CASSDNSGANVLTF; CDR3 DNA: TGTGCCAGCAGTGACAACTCTGGGGCCAACGTCCTGACTTTC
D gene: TRBD1; clone size: -; V gene: TRBV7-9; J gene: TRBJ1-1; CDR3 protein: CATYDRGNTEAFF; CDR3 DNA: TGTGCCACCTATGACAGGGGGAACACTGAAGCTTTCTTT
D gene: -; clone size: -; V gene: TRBV27; J gene: TRBJ2-5; CDR3 protein: CASSRTGTLIETQYF; CDR3 DNA: TGTGCCAGCAGTAGGACCGGGACTCTAATAGAGACCCAGTACTTC
D gene: TRBD2; clone size: -; V gene: TRBV27; J gene: TRBJ2-3; CDR3 protein: CASSFLSGGVRDTQYF; CDR3 DNA: TGTGCCAGCAGTTTTCTCAGCGGGGGGGTACGAGATACGCAGTATTTT
D gene: -; clone size: -; V gene: TRBV5-1; J gene: TRBJ2-3; CDR3 protein: CASSLGGASTDTQYF; CDR3 DNA: TGCGCCAGCAGCTTGGGCGGGGCCAGCACAGATACGCAGTATTTT
D gene: TRBD1; clone size: -; V gene: TRBV12-5; J gene: TRBJ1-5; CDR3 protein: CASGPGGLGSQPQHF; CDR3 DNA: TGTGCTAGTGGTCCAGGGGGTTTAGGTAGTCAGCCCCAGCATTTT